Listed below are T cell receptor beta chains from one sample, sequenced in a study of beta chain features in type 1 diabetes. Only in-frame clones appear in the TCRdb table, and some are missing; sequencing was by immunoSEQ multiplex PCR. The top ten clones hold almost 0.065% of a sample with 400,000 to 600,000 clones, over 25% of them seen once. The sample taken for sequencing was naive CD4+ T cells from blood. The receptors derive from a young man in good health. Both conserved end residues are part of each CDR3. Fields, in order: V gene, clone size, J gene, D gene, CDR3 DNA, CDR3 protein. The D gene is left open where the match is weak. For some rows the clone size is stated as once, few or many, or as a class when expanded; others skip it.

V gene: TRBV25-1
clone size: .
J gene: TRBJ2-7
D gene: .
CDR3 DNA: TGTGCCAGCAGTGAATATCGGAGGGGCGGTACCCACGAGCAGTACTTC
CDR3 protein: CASSEYRRGGTHEQYF

V gene: TRBV16
clone size: once
J gene: TRBJ2-5
D gene: .
CDR3 DNA: TGTGCCAGCAGCCTTCAGGAGACCCAGTACTTC
CDR3 protein: CASSLQETQYF

V gene: TRBV9
clone size: .
J gene: TRBJ2-2
D gene: .
CDR3 DNA: TGTGCCAGCAGCGTAGAGGGCCATCCATACGGGGAGCTGTTTTTT
CDR3 protein: CASSVEGHPYGELFF

V gene: TRBV29-1
clone size: .
J gene: TRBJ1-1
D gene: .
CDR3 DNA: TGCAGCGTTGCCTGGGTGAGTGAAGCTTTCTTT
CDR3 protein: CSVAWVSEAFF

V gene: TRBV6-1
clone size: .
J gene: TRBJ2-4
D gene: .
CDR3 DNA: TGTGCCAGCAGTGAAAGGCGGGGGCTAGCCAAAAACATTCAGTACTTC
CDR3 protein: CASSERRGLAKNIQYF

V gene: TRBV10-3
clone size: few
J gene: TRBJ2-2
D gene: .
CDR3 DNA: TGTGCCATCAGTGACGGCGGGGAGCTGTTTTTT
CDR3 protein: CAISDGGELFF

V gene: TRBV9
clone size: few
J gene: TRBJ2-3
D gene: TRBD2
CDR3 DNA: TGTGCCAGCAGCGTAGGACTAGCGAGGAATACGCAGTATTTT
CDR3 protein: CASSVGLARNTQYF

V gene: TRBV5-4
clone size: .
J gene: TRBJ2-1
D gene: TRBD2
CDR3 DNA: TGTGCCAGCAGCTCCCCCACCACGGGGGGCAATGAGCAGTTCTTC
CDR3 protein: CASSSPTTGGNEQFF

V gene: TRBV7-2
clone size: .
J gene: TRBJ1-2
D gene: TRBD1
CDR3 DNA: TGTGCCAGCAGATCAACAGGGGGCGGGTATGGCTACACCTTC
CDR3 protein: CASRSTGGGYGYTF

V gene: TRBV30
clone size: .
J gene: TRBJ2-3
D gene: TRBD2
CDR3 DNA: TGTGCCTGGAGTTTGAGTAGGACTAGGGGTGGAACGCAGTATTTT
CDR3 protein: CAWSLSRTRGGTQYF

V gene: TRBV30
clone size: .
J gene: TRBJ2-1
D gene: TRBD2
CDR3 DNA: TGTGCCTGGAGTGTAGGTAGCGGGAGAATCAATGAGCAGTTCTTC
CDR3 protein: CAWSVGSGRINEQFF

V gene: TRBV4-2
clone size: .
J gene: TRBJ2-3
D gene: .
CDR3 DNA: TGTGCCAGCAGCCAAGCAAAAAGCACAGATACGCAGTATTTT
CDR3 protein: CASSQAKSTDTQYF

V gene: TRBV15
clone size: .
J gene: TRBJ2-3
D gene: .
CDR3 DNA: TGTGCCACCGCTAGCAGAAGCACAGATACGCAGTATTTT
CDR3 protein: CATASRSTDTQYF

V gene: TRBV10-3
clone size: once
J gene: TRBJ2-5
D gene: .
CDR3 DNA: TGTGCCATCAGTGAGTCAAACGGAGAGACCCAGTACTTC
CDR3 protein: CAISESNGETQYF

V gene: TRBV28
clone size: few
J gene: TRBJ2-7
D gene: TRBD1
CDR3 DNA: TGTGCCAGCAGTTTCGGGACAGGGCGCGAGCAGTACTTC
CDR3 protein: CASSFGTGREQYF

V gene: TRBV20-1
clone size: few
J gene: TRBJ2-4
D gene: .
CDR3 DNA: TGCAGTGCTAGCGAAGCGAGCGCTTCCTACTTC
CDR3 protein: CSASEASASYF

V gene: TRBV5-1
clone size: .
J gene: TRBJ2-1
D gene: TRBD2
CDR3 DNA: TGCGCCAGCAGCCCGGTTGCCGGGACTAGCGGACACAATGAGCAGTTCTTC
CDR3 protein: CASSPVAGTSGHNEQFF

V gene: TRBV6-6
clone size: few
J gene: TRBJ2-5
D gene: TRBD2
CDR3 DNA: TGTGCCAGCAGTTACCAACATGCTAGCGGCGGGGAGACCCAGTACTTC
CDR3 protein: CASSYQHASGGETQYF

V gene: TRBV27
clone size: .
J gene: TRBJ2-7
D gene: TRBD2
CDR3 DNA: TGTGCCAGCAGTGGACTAGCGGGGTACTACGAGCAGTACTTC
CDR3 protein: CASSGLAGYYEQYF

V gene: TRBV10-3
clone size: .
J gene: TRBJ2-3
D gene: .
CDR3 DNA: TGTGCCATCAGTGAGTCTGCGGGACGCGATACGCAGTATTTT
CDR3 protein: CAISESAGRDTQYF

V gene: TRBV30
clone size: few
J gene: TRBJ2-7
D gene: .
CDR3 DNA: TGTGCCTGGAGACTTCCGGGACATCCGTACGAGCAGTACTTC
CDR3 protein: CAWRLPGHPYEQYF

V gene: TRBV7-2
clone size: .
J gene: TRBJ2-3
D gene: .
CDR3 DNA: TGTGCCAGCACCCCCGGAGTTCCAGATACGCAGTATTTT
CDR3 protein: CASTPGVPDTQYF

V gene: TRBV30
clone size: .
J gene: TRBJ2-7
D gene: .
CDR3 DNA: TGTGCCTGGAGCCCGGACGGCCGGTACTCCTACGAGCAGTACTTC
CDR3 protein: CAWSPDGRYSYEQYF

V gene: TRBV15
clone size: few
J gene: TRBJ2-7
D gene: .
CDR3 DNA: TGTGCCACCAGCGGGGGCTTGGACACCATCTCCTACGAGCAGTACTTC
CDR3 protein: CATSGGLDTISYEQYF

V gene: TRBV10-3
clone size: .
J gene: TRBJ2-7
D gene: .
CDR3 DNA: TGTGCCATCGCTCGGATCAAAGGGCTTCTGGACTACGAGCAGTACTTC
CDR3 protein: CAIARIKGLLDYEQYF

V gene: TRBV4-3
clone size: few
J gene: TRBJ2-3
D gene: .
CDR3 DNA: TGCGCCAGCAGCCAAGATGGTCTACAGAGCACAGATACGCAGTATTTT
CDR3 protein: CASSQDGLQSTDTQYF

V gene: TRBV29-1
clone size: few
J gene: TRBJ2-3
D gene: .
CDR3 DNA: TGCAGCGTTGCCCTACCCCCGGGTGATACGCAGTATTTT
CDR3 protein: CSVALPPGDTQYF

V gene: TRBV7-2
clone size: .
J gene: TRBJ2-1
D gene: .
CDR3 DNA: TGTGCCAGCAGCTTAGGGTTTTCCTCTCGGAATGAGCAGTTCTTC
CDR3 protein: CASSLGFSSRNEQFF

V gene: TRBV6-6
clone size: .
J gene: TRBJ2-1
D gene: .
CDR3 DNA: TGTGCCAGCGTCGCCAGGGGCTACAATGAGCAGTTCTTC
CDR3 protein: CASVARGYNEQFF

V gene: TRBV29-1
clone size: .
J gene: TRBJ2-2
D gene: TRBD2
CDR3 DNA: TGCAGCGTGACGGGACTAGCGACGAACACCGGGGAGCTGTTTTTT
CDR3 protein: CSVTGLATNTGELFF

V gene: TRBV6-5
clone size: few
J gene: TRBJ2-5
D gene: .
CDR3 DNA: TGTGCCAGCAGTCCGCAAAGGTTCCAAGAGACCCAGTACTTC
CDR3 protein: CASSPQRFQETQYF

V gene: TRBV25-1
clone size: few
J gene: TRBJ2-1
D gene: .
CDR3 DNA: TGTGCCAGCCCTGCGCGGGGGCGGCCCGGTAGTTCCTACAATGAGCAGTTCTTC
CDR3 protein: CASPARGRPGSSYNEQFF

V gene: TRBV7-2
clone size: .
J gene: TRBJ2-7
D gene: .
CDR3 DNA: TGTGCCAGCAGCTTTGGCCTTACCTACGAGCAGTACTTC
CDR3 protein: CASSFGLTYEQYF

V gene: TRBV6-1
clone size: few
J gene: TRBJ2-5
D gene: TRBD2
CDR3 DNA: TGTGCCAGCAGTCTAGCGGGAGGTCAAAAGACCCAGTACTTC
CDR3 protein: CASSLAGGQKTQYF

V gene: TRBV30
clone size: few
J gene: TRBJ2-7
D gene: TRBD1
CDR3 DNA: TGTGCCTGGAACAGGGGACAGAACGAGCAGTACTTC
CDR3 protein: CAWNRGQNEQYF

V gene: TRBV29-1
clone size: few
J gene: TRBJ2-4
D gene: .
CDR3 DNA: TGCAGCGTCCCGGGACCGACTTTGGGCAAAAACATTCAGTACTTC
CDR3 protein: CSVPGPTLGKNIQYF

V gene: TRBV7-3
clone size: .
J gene: TRBJ1-2
D gene: .
CDR3 DNA: TGTGCCAGCAGCTTAATAGGGGCGGGCTATGGCTACACCTTC
CDR3 protein: CASSLIGAGYGYTF

V gene: TRBV7-9
clone size: few
J gene: TRBJ2-1
D gene: .
CDR3 DNA: TGTGCCAGCAGCCGAGACATTCTCTCCTACAATGAGCAGTTCTTC
CDR3 protein: CASSRDILSYNEQFF

V gene: TRBV7-9
clone size: few
J gene: TRBJ2-7
D gene: TRBD2
CDR3 DNA: TGTGCCAGCAGAAGCCTTCGGGAGGCCTCCTACGAGCAGTACTTC
CDR3 protein: CASRSLREASYEQYF

V gene: TRBV7-2
clone size: .
J gene: TRBJ1-2
D gene: .
CDR3 DNA: TGTGCCAGCAGCCCGGGGACCGCCGCCTATGGCTACACCTTC
CDR3 protein: CASSPGTAAYGYTF

V gene: TRBV30
clone size: few
J gene: TRBJ1-2
D gene: .
CDR3 DNA: TGTGCCTGGAGTGTGGCGGTCTATGGCTACACCTTC
CDR3 protein: CAWSVAVYGYTF

V gene: TRBV2
clone size: few
J gene: TRBJ2-1
D gene: .
CDR3 DNA: TGTGCCAGCAGTGAAGAGAGGACCTCAGGGTTCTTC
CDR3 protein: CASSEERTSGFF